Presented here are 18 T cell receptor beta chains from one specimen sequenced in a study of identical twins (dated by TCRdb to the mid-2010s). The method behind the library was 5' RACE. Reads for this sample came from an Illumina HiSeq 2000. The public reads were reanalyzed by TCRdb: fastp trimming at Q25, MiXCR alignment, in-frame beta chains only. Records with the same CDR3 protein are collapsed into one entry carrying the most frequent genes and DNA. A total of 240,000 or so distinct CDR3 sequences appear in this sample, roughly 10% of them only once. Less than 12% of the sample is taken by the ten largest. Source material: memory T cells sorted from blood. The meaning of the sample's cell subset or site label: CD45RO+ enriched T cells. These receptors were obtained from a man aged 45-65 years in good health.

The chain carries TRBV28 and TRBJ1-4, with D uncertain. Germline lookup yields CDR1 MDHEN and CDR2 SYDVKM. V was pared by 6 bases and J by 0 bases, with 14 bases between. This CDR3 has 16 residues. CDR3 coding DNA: TGTGCCAGCAGCCCCTGGAGGGTTGCAACTAATGAAAAACTGTTTTTT. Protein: CASSPWRVATNEKLFF.

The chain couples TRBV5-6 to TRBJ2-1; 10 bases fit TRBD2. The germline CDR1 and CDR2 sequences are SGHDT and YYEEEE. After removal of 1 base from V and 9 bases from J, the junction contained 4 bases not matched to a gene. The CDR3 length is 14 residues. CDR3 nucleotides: TGTGCCAGCAGCTTGCTAGCGGGAGCAAGTGAGCAGTTCTTC. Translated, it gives CASSLLAGASEQFF.

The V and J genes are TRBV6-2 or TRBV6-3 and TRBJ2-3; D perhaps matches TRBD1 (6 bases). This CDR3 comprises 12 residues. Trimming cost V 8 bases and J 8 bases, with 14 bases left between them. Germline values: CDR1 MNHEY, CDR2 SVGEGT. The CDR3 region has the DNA TGTGCCAGCGGGGGCCAATCGGCTACGCAGTATTTT. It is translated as CASGGQSATQYF.

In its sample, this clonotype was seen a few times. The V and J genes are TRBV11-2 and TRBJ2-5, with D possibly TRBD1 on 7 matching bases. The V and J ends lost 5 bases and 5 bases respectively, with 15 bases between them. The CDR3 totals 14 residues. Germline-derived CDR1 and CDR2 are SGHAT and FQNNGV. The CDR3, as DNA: TGTGCCAGCAGCCCCCAGGGGGGCCGGGAGACCCAGTACTTC. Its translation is CASSPQGGRETQYF.

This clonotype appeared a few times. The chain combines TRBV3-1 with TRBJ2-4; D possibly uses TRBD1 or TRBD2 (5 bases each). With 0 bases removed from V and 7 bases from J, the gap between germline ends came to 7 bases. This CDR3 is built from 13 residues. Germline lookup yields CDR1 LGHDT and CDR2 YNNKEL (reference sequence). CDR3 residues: CASSQEGENIQYF. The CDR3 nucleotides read TGTGCCAGCAGCCAAGAAGGGGAGAACATTCAGTACTTC. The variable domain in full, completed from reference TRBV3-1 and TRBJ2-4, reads DTAVSQTPKYLVTQMGNDKSIKCEQNLGHDTMYWYKQDSKKFLKIMFSYNNKELIINETVPNRFSPKSPDKAHLNLHINSLELGDSAVYFCASSQEGENIQYFGAGTRLSVL.

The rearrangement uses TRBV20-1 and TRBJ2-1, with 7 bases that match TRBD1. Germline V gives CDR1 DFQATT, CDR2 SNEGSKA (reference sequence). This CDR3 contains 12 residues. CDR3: CTTRGINNEQFF. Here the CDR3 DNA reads TGCACTACCAGGGGGATAAACAATGAGCAGTTCTTC.

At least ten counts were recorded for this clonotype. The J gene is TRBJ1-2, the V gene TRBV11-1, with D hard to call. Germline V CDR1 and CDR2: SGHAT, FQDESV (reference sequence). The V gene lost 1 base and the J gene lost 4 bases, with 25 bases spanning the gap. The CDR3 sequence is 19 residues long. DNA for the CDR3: TGTGCCAGCAGCTTAGACCTTGGACGTGGAGGGCCCGGGAGCTATGGCTACACCTTC. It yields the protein CASSLDLGRGGPGSYGYTF.

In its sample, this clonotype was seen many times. CDR3 sequence: CASSYQPGPYGYTF. The CDR3 DNA is TGTGCCAGCAGTTACCAGCCAGGACCCTATGGCTACACCTTC. The V call is TRBV6-5, the J call TRBJ1-2; no reliable D call. V was trimmed by 2 bases and J by 4 bases, leaving 11 bases between them. Germline V gene sequence: CDR1 MNHEY, CDR2 SVGAGI. This CDR3 has 14 amino acids.

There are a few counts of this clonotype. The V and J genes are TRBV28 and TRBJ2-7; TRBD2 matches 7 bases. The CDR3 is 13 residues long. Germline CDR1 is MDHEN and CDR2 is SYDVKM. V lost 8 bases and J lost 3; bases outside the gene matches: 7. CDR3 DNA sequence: TGTGCCAGCCGGGGCGGGGGTAACTACGAGCAGTACTTC. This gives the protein CASRGGGNYEQYF.

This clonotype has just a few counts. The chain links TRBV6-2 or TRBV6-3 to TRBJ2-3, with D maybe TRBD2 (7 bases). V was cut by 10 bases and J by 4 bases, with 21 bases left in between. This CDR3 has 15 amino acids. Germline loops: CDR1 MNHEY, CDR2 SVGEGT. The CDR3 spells CATQRSGGGADTQYF. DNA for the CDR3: TGTGCCACCCAGAGGTCGGGGGGCGGGGCAGATACGCAGTATTTT.

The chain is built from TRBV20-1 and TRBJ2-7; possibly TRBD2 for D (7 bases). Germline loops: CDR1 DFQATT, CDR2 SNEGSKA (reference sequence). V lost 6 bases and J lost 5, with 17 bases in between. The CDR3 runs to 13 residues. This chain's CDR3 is CSAREGHLNEQYF. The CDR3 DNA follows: TGCAGTGCCAGGGAGGGACACCTTAACGAGCAGTACTTC.

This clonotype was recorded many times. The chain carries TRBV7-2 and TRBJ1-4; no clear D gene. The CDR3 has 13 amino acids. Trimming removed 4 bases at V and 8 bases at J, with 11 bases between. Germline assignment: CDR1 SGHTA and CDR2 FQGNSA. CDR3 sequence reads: CASSSRAAEKLFF. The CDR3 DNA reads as TGTGCCAGCAGCTCAAGGGCGGCCGAAAAACTGTTTTTT.

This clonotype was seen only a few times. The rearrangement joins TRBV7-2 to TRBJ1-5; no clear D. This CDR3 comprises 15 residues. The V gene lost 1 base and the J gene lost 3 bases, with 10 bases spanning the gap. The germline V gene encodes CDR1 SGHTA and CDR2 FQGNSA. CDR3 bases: TGTGCCAGCAGCTTAGGAGGACCGATCAATCAGCCCCAGCATTTT. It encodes CASSLGGPINQPQHF.

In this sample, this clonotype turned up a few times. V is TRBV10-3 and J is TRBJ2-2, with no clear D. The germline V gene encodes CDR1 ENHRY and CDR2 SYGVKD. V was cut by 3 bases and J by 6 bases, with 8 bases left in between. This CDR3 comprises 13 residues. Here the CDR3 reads CAISDDRAGELFF. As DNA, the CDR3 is TGTGCCATCAGTGACGATCGGGCCGGGGAGCTGTTTTTT.

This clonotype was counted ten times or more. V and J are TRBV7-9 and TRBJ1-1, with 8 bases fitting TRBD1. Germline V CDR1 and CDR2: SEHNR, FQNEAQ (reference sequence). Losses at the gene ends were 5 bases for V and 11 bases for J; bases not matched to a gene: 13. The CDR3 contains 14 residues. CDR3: CASSPGGQQVGAFF. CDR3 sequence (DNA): TGTGCCAGCAGCCCAGGGGGCCAACAGGTAGGGGCTTTCTTT.

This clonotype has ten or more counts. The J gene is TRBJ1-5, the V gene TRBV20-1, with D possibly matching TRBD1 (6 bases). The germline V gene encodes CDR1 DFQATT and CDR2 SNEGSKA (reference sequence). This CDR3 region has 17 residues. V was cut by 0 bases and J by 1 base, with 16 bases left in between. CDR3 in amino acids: CSARDLQGLGSNQPQHF. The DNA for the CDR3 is TGCAGTGCTAGAGACTTACAGGGCCTGGGGAGCAATCAGCCCCAGCATTTT.

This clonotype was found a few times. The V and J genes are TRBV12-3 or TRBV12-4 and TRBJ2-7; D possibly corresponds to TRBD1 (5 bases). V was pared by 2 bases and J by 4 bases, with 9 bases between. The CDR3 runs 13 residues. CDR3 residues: CASSLMQGYEQYF. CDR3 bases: TGTGCCAGCAGTTTAATGCAGGGTTACGAGCAGTACTTC.

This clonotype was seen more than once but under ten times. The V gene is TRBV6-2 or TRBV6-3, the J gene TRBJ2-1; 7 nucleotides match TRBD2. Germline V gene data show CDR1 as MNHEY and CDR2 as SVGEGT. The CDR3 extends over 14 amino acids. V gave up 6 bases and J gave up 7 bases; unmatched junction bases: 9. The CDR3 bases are TGTGCCAGCAGGCTCACGGCGGGGGTGAATGAGCAGTTCTTC. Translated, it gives CASRLTAGVNEQFF.